The clone carrying this T cell receptor beta chain was picked up a small number of times. What it binds is unknown. These data are taken from a study of beta chain features in type 1 diabetes. Study-wide results and caveats: Patients and controls would share equally any PCR tilt toward shorter templates. Since sequencing was performed on cDNA, cells with high TCR expression could be over-represented. All four CD4+ subsets from Type 1 diabetes patients carried moderately but significantly shorter TCRB CDR3s. Among type 1 diabetes patients, VDJ junctions had fewer insertions and more deletions.

The whole isolated RNA underwent reverse transcription, so sequencing captured expressed TCRB transcripts. Each sample of naive, central memory or regulatory T cells had, on average, approximately 3.5 million reads. Only in-frame clones appear in the TCRdb table, and some are missing; sequencing was by immunoSEQ multiplex PCR. The data contain around 250,000 clones, approximately 15% of them singletons. CDR3 length: 13 residues. With 11 bases removed from V and 1 base from J, the gap between germline ends came to 11 bases. CDR1 and CDR2 (germline): MGHDK, SYGVNS. The sequenced sample consisted of naive CD4+ T cells from blood. This chain uses TRBV25-1 with TRBJ2-2, with unresolved D. This clonotype was obtained from a man aged 25-45 years with type 1 diabetes. The CDR3: CAVARMNTGELFF. The DNA for the CDR3 is TGTGCCGTGGCCAGGATGAACACCGGGGAGCTGTTTTTT.